This TCR beta chain was identified in a study of cytomegalovirus exposure and HLA in healthy donors. While unrecorded immune exposures were likely, the donors were nominally healthy when sampled. The PCR ran on 60 Vbeta and 13 Jbeta primers. Profiled with immunoSEQ multiplex PCR; TCRdb holds only in-frame clones, not every one. The sample lists some 200,000 clones, around 88% occurring once. Study outcomes and limitations: HLA-A and HLA-B allele assignments for most subjects were reportedly predicted accurately using TCR beta sequences.

On this clone itself: Its antigen is undetermined.

Germline V gives CDR1 SGHNT, CDR2 YYREEE (reference sequence). V was clipped by 0 bases and J by 5 bases, with 11 bases between them. The CDR3 runs to 14 residues. This clonotype was sampled from a woman between 18 and 29 years old in good health and CMV-seronegative. The rearrangement uses TRBV5-4 and TRBJ1-2; unclear D gene. Input material: PBMCs. The CDR3 reads CASSLGRGEYGYTF. Written as DNA, the CDR3 is TGTGCCAGCAGCTTGGGGCGGGGAGAGTATGGCTACACCTTC.